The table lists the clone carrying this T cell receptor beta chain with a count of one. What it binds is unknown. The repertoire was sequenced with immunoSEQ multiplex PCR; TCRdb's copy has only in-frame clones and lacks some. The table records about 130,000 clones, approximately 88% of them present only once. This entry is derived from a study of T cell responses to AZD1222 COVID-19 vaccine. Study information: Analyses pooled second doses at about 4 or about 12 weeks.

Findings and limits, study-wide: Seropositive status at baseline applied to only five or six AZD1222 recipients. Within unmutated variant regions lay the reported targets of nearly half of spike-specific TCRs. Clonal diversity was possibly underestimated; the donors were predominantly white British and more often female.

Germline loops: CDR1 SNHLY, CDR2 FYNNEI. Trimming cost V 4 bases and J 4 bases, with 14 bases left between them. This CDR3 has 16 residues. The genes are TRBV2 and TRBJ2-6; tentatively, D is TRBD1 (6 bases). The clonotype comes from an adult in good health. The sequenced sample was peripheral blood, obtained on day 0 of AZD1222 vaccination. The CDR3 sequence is CASSGTAGKGANVLTF. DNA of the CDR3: TGTGCCAGCAGTGGGACAGCCGGTAAAGGGGCCAACGTCCTGACTTTC. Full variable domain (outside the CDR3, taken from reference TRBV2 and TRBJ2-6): EPEVTQTPSHQVTQMGQEVILRCVPISNHLYFYWYRQILGQKVEFLVSFYNNEISEKSEIFDDQFSVERPDGSNFTLKIRSTKLEDSAMYFCASSGTAGKGANVLTFGAGSRLTVL.